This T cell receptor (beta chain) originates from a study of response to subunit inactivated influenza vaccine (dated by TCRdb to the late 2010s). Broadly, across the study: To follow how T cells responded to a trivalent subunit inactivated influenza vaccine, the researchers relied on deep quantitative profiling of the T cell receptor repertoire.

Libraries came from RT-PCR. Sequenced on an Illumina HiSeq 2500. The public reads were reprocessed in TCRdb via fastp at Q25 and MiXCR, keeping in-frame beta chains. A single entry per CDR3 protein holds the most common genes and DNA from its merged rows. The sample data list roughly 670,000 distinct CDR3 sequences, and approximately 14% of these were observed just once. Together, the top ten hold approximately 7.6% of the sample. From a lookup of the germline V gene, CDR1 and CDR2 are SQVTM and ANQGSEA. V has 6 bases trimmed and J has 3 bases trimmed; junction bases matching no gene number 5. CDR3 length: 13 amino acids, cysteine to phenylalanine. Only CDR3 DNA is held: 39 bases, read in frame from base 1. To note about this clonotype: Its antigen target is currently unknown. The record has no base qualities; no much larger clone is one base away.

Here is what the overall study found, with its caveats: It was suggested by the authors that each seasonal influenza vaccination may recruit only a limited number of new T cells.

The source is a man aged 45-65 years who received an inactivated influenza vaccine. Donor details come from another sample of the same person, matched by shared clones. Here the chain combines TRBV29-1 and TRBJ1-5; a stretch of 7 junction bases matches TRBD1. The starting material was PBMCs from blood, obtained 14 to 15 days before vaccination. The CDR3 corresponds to CSVGQHVNQPQHF. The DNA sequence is TGCAGCGTGGGACAGCATGTCAATCAGCCCCAGCATTTT.